This T cell receptor (beta chain) derives from a study of T cells after yellow fever vaccination (dated by TCRdb to between 2018 and 2021). Study-wide context: The SMART-Seq v4 Ultra Low Input RNA kit was used to prepare libraries from fractions with low cell numbers. To track T-cell clones before and after primary and booster YFV17D yellow fever vaccination, bulk TCR alpha and beta repertoires were sequenced longitudinally. Two healthy male donors, one aged 18 to 30 and one aged 30 to 39 years, were included in the cohort. Blood was collected at multiple timepoints before and after primary and secondary immunization, and bulk PBMC replicates and cell subsets were isolated. Study-level results and caveats: Compared with the primary T-cell response, the secondary T-cell response was faster but weaker, reaching its peak on day 5 rather than on day 15. Most clones expanded after primary vaccination (about 95% of CD4 and about 85% of CD8) were re-detected after the booster, suggesting that broad memory maintenance occurred. Computational filtering was required because FACS-sorted repertoires could contain abundant contaminating clonotypes from the bulk population. The study included only two donors, which limits how far the findings can be generalized. A small share of clonotypes was detected in both CD4 and CD8 compartments, with the overlap likely arising from convergent recombination.

Ends trimmed: V by 3 bases, J by 6 bases; bases unmatched to a gene: 4. In the germline V gene, CDR1 corresponds to MNHNS and CDR2 to SASEGT. The CDR3 contains 14 residues, cysteine and phenylalanine counted. The CDR3 DNA has 42 bases and is translated from base 1. Sample treatment or condition, as interpreted from the label and publication: live attenuated yellow fever vaccine strain. At every blood-draw timepoint, two biological replicates of bulk PBMCs were collected. A standard Ficoll-Paque protocol was used to isolate PBMCs from peripheral blood. TriZol was used to extract RNA from bulk PBMCs, from CD4 and CD8 fractions, and from dextramer-positive and dextramer-negative fractions. Sequenced on an Illumina NovaSeq 6000. TCR cDNA was made using 5'RACE template switching, a step that added a universal primer site and unique molecular identifiers. cDNA synthesis was primed from both the TCR alpha and TCR beta constant segments. Two PCR steps were used to amplify libraries, with sample barcodes and sequencing adapters being added in the second step. Sequencing of libraries was performed on Illumina HiSeq 2500 (2x100 bp) or NovaSeq (2x150 bp). The source study handled its data this way. MIGEC was used to demultiplex reads and collapse the reads into UMI consensus sequences, and MiXCR was used for V(D)J alignment. Vaccine-responding clonotypes were identified with edgeR using replicate PBMC samples, with FDR below 0.01 and a log2 fold change above 5 up to day 15 being required. Each bulk clonotype was labeled CD4 or CD8 based on which sequenced repertoire, CD4 or CD8, contained the clonotype at higher abundance. The raw public data were reprocessed by TCRdb itself: fastp quality trimming at Q25, MiXCR clonotype calling, in-frame beta chains only. All rows with the same CDR3 protein become a single entry with the most common DNA and genes. The V and J calls follow TCRdb's processing rather than the paper's. The sample table holds some 350,000 distinct CDR3 sequences, of which approximately 3.9% were seen once. Together, the top ten hold 20% to 30% of the sample.

This clonotype came up a few times. Its antigen remains undetermined. Qualities for individual bases were not recorded, and no much larger clone is one base off. The material sequenced was PBMCs, taken 5 days after the yellow fever booster vaccination. The sequence came from a man aged 18 to 35 who received the YFV17D yellow fever vaccine. The sequence joins TRBV6-1 to TRBJ1-5; TRBD1 agrees with 8 junctional bases. CDR3 reads: CASSDGQGGQPQHF. The base sequence is TGTGCCAGCAGTGACGGACAGGGAGGTCAGCCCCAGCATTTT.